This record looks at one T cell receptor beta chain sequence and its context. Its antigen is not known. Via MiXCR, TCRdb re-called the 5' RACE reads, giving one row per CDR3 protein. The sample holds 200,000 or so distinct CDR3 sequences; about 9.2% are singletons and the top ten take roughly 3.5%. The record originates from a study of T-cell memory formation after mild COVID-19. V lost 2 bases to trimming and J lost 7 bases, with 7 bases between them. The CDR3 totals 12 residues. CDR1 is SGHDT, CDR2 YYEEEE, per germline. Study-wide results and caveats: Contracting CD4+ clones sat mainly in CM and EM; CD8+ in EMRA. Clones that got smaller from day 15 to 85 had even CD4/CD8, while clones growing later tipped toward CD4+. Researchers found some responding clones in pre-infection memory, a sign that cross-reactive memory joined.

This TCR was sampled from a man in his late teens or twenties who had mild COVID-19 (a few samples of this study predate the infection). Cell type and time point are not known. The chain recombines TRBV5-6 with TRBJ2-1; TRBD2 is a possible D gene (5 bases). The sequenced sample consisted of PBMCs or a T cell subset sorted from them (not recorded which). The CDR3 nucleotides are TGTGCCAGCAGCTTCTTAGCGAATGAGCAGTTCTTC. As protein: CASSFLANEQFF.